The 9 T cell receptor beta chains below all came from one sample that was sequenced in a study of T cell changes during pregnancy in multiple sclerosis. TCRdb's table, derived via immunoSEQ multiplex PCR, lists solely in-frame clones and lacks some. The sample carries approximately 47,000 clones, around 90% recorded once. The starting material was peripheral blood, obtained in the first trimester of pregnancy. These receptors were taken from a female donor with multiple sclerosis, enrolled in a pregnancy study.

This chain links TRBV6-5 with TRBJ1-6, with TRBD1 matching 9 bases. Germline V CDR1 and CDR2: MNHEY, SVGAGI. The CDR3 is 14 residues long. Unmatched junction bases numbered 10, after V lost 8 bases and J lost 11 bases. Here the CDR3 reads CASGFGTGWTPLHF. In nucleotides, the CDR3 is TGTGCCAGCGGTTTTGGGACAGGGTGGACACCCCTCCACTTT.

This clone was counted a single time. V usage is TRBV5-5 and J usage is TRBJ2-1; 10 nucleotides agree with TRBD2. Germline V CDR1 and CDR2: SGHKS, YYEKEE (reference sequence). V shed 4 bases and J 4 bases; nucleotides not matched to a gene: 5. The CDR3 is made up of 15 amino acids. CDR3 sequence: CASSPLAGVYNEQFF. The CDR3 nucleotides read TGTGCCAGCAGCCCTCTAGCGGGGGTTTACAATGAGCAGTTCTTC.

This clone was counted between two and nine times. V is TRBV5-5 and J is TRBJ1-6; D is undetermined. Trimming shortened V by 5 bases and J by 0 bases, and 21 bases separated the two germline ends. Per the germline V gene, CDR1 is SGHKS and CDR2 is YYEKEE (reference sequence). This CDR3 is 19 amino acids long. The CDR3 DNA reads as TGTGCCAGCAGGCGCGAAGTGGTTAACACTAACTCCTATAATTCACCCCTCCACTTT. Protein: CASRREVVNTNSYNSPLHF.

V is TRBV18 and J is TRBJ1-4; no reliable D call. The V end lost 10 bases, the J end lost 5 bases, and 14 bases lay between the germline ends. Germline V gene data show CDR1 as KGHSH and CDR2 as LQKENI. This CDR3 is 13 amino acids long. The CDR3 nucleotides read TGTGCCACCAGGTCCGCCTTAAATGAAAAACTGTTTTTT. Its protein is CATRSALNEKLFF. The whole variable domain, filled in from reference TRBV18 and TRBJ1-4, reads NAGVMQNPRHLVRRRGQEARLRCSPMKGHSHVYWYRQLPEEGLKFMVYLQKENIIDESGMPKERFSAEFPKEGPSILRIQQVVRGDSAAYFCATRSALNEKLFFGSGTQLSVL.

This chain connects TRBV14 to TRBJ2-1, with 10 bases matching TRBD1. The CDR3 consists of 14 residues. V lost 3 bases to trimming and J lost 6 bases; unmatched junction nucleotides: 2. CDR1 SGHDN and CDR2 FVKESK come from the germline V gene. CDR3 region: CASSHRDRGNEQFF. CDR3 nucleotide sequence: TGTGCCAGCAGCCACCGGGACAGGGGCAATGAGCAGTTCTTC.

The chain's CDR3 is CASKSGTDQETQYF. The CDR3 DNA reads TGTGCCAGCAAGTCCGGGACAGACCAAGAGACCCAGTACTTC. The chain has TRBV6-5 and TRBJ2-5, with 7 bases that match TRBD1. Trimming removed 7 bases from V and 0 bases from J; junction bases left unmatched: 5. This CDR3 is built from 14 residues. Germline V gene lookup returns CDR1 MNHEY and CDR2 SVGAGI.

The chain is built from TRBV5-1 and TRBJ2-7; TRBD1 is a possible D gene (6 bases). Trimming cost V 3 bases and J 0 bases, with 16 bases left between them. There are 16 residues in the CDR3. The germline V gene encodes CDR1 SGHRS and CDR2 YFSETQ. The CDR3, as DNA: TGCGCCAGCAGCTACCCAACAGGGCAGAGCTCCTACGAGCAGTACTTC. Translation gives CASSYPTGQSSYEQYF.

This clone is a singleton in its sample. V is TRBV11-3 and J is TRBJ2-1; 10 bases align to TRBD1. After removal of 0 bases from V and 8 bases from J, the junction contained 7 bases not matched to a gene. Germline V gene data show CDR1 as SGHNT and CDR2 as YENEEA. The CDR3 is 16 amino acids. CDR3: CASSLDLGQGSYEQFF. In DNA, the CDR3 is TGTGCCAGCAGCTTAGATTTGGGACAGGGGTCGTATGAGCAGTTCTTC.

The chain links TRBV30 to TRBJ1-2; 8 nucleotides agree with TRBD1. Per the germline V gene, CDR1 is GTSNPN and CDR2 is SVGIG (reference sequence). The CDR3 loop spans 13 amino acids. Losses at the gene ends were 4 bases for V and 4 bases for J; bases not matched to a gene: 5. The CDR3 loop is CAWNRDRPYGYTF. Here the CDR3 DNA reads TGTGCCTGGAACCGGGACAGGCCCTATGGCTACACCTTC.